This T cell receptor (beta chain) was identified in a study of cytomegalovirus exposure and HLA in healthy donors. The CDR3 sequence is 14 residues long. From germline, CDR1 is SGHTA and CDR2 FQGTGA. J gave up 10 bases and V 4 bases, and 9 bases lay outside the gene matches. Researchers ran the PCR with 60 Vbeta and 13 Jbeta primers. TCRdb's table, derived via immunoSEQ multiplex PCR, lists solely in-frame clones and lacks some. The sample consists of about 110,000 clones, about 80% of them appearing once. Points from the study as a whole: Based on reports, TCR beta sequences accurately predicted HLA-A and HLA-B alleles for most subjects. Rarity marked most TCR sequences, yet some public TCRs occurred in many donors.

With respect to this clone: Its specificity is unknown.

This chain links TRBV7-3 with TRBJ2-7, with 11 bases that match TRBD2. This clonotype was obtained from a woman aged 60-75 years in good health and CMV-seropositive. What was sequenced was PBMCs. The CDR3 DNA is TGTGCCAGCAGCTCAGGACTAGCGGGCGCCGATCAGTACTTC. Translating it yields CASSSGLAGADQYF.